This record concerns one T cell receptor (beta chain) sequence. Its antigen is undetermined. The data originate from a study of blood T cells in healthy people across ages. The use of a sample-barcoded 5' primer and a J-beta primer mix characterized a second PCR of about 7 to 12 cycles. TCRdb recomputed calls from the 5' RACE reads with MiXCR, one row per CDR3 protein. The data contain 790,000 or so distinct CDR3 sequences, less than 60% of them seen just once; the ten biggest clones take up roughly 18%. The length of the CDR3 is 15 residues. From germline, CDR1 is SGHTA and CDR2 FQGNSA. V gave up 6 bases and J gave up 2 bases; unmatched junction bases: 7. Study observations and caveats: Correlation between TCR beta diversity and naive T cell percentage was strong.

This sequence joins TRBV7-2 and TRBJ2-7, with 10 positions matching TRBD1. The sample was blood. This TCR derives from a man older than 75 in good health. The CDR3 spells CASSSDRGSTYEQYF. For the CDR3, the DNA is TGTGCCAGCAGTTCGGACAGGGGGTCTACCTACGAGCAGTACTTC.